The present T cell receptor (beta chain) was sequenced within a study of identical twins. Points from the study as a whole: Twins shared beta out-of-frame sequences in excess, but this excess was weaker. Within monozygotic twins, out-of-frame TCR alpha sharing was underestimated by the models.

V was cut by 0 bases and J by 11 bases, with 16 bases left in between. The CDR3 runs 14 residues. The V gene's germline CDR1 is LNHNV and CDR2 YYDKDF (reference sequence). TCRdb called the 5' RACE reads again in MiXCR, with one record for every CDR3 protein. Among hundreds of thousands of distinct CDR3 sequences listed, 15% to 20% were seen once. The sample holds a few counts of this clonotype. The target antigen is unknown. This sample also appeared in a second study, on T cells expressing NK-cell markers.

The sequencing sample was made of PBMCs. This TCR was recovered from a young woman in good health. The gene calls are TRBV15 and TRBJ1-1; D remains ambiguous. The CDR3 is CATSRDLGNPRAFF. DNA of the CDR3: TGTGCCACCAGCAGAGATCTAGGCAACCCGAGGGCTTTCTTT.